This is a list of T cell receptor beta chains from one sample in a study of T-cell memory formation after mild COVID-19. TCRdb used MiXCR to reprocess the 5' RACE reads, holding one entry per CDR3 protein. Among 140,000 to 150,000 distinct CDR3 sequences listed, 20% to 25% were seen once. Sample: PBMCs or a T cell subset sorted from them (not recorded which). The receptors shown here come from an adult woman who had mild COVID-19 (a few samples of this study predate the infection). Cell type and time point are not known. CDR3s include the opening cysteine and the closing phenylalanine or tryptophan. A D gene is named only where the DNA matches it firmly.

TRBV29-1,-,CSVEAGNTEAFF
TRBV12-3/TRBV12-4,-,CASSFWGLDGYTF
TRBV27,-,CASSLWSPFGKKNTEAFF
TRBV7-6,TRBD2,CASSARGGQETQYF
TRBV20-1,-,CSAMGLTEAFF
TRBV5-1,-,CASSLVAGTGNTEAFF
TRBV15,-,CATKGSQETQYF
TRBV12-3/TRBV12-4,TRBD2,CASTPGLGLAGGRDNEQFF
TRBV11-2,-,CASSLDQAGLTEKLFF
TRBV24-1,-,CATSDLDGLGLTDTQYF
TRBV4-3,TRBD1,CASSLKGTGGYNEQFF
TRBV7-2,TRBD1,CASRDLDRVHYEQYF
TRBV14,-,CASSQVHDGYGYTF
TRBV5-1,-,CASSLAGQFYEQYF
TRBV12-3/TRBV12-4,TRBD2,CASSSAGGHEQYF
TRBV30,TRBD2,CAWSTSGVTDTQYF
TRBV6-5,TRBD2,CASSYLAGGPADTQYF